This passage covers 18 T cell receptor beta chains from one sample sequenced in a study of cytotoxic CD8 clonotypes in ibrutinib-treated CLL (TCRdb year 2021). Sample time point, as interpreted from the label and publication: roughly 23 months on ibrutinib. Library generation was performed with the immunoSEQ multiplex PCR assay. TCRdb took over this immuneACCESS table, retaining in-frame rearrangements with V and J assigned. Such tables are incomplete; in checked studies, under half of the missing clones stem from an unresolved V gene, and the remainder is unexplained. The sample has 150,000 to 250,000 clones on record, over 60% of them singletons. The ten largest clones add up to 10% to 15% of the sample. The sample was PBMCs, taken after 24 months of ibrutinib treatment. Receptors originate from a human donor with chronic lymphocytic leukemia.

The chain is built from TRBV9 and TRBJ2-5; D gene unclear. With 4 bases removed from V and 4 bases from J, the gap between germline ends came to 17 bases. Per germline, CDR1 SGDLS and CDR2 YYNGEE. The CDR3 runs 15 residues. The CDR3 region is CASSPSIQRPETQYF. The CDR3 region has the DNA TGTGCCAGCAGCCCCAGTATCCAAAGGCCAGAGACCCAGTACTTC. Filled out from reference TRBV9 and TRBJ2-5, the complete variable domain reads DSGVTQTPKHLITATGQRVTLRCSPRSGDLSVYWYQQSLDQGLQFLIQYYNGEERAKGNILERFSAQQFPDLHSELNLSSLELGDSALYFCASSPSIQRPETQYFGPGTRLLVL.

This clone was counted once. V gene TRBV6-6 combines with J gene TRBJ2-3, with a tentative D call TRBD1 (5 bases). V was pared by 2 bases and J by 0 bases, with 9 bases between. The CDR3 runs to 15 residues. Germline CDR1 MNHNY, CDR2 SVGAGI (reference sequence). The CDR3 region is CASSYETASTDTQYF. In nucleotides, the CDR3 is TGTGCCAGCAGTTACGAGACAGCTAGCACAGATACGCAGTATTTT.

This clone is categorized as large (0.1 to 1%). CDR3 nucleotides: TGTGCCAGCAGCTTGATGAGCGCAGCTTTCTTT. Encoded protein: CASSLMSAAFF. V gene TRBV5-5 combines with J gene TRBJ1-1; D is ambiguous. The CDR3 consists of 11 residues. The V end lost 1 base, the J end lost 10 bases, and 8 bases lay between the germline ends. Germline CDR1 SGHKS, CDR2 YYEKEE (reference sequence).

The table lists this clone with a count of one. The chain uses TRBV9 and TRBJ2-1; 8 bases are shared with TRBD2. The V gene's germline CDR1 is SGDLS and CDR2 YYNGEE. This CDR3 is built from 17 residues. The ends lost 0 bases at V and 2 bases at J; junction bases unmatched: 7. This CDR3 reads CASSVEPPGRAYNEQFF. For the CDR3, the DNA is TGTGCCAGCAGCGTAGAACCTCCCGGGAGGGCCTACAATGAGCAGTTCTTC.

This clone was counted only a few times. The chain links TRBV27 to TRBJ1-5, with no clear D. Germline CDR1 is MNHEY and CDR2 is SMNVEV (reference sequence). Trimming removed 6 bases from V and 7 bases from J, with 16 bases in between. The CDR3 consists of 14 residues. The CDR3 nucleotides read TGTGCCAGCAGCCCCGTCGACAATCGGCAGCCCCAGCATTTT. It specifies CASSPVDNRQPQHF.

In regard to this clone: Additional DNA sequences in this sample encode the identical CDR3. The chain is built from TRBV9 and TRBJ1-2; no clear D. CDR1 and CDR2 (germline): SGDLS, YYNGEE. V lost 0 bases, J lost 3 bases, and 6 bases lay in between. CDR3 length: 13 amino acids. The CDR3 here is CASSVGGDYGYTF. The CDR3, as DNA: TGTGCCAGCAGCGTAGGGGGAGACTATGGCTACACCTTC.

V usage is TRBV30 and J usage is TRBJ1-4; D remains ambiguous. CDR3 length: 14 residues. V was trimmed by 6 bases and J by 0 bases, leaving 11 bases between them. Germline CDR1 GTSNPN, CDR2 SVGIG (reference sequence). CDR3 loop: CACLNTATNEKLFF. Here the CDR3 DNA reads TGTGCCTGCCTTAATACAGCAACTAATGAAAAACTGTTTTTT. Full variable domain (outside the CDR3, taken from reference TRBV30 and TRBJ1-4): SQTIHQWPATLVQPVGSPLSLECTVEGTSNPNLYWYRQAAGRGLQLLFYSVGIGQISSEVPQNLSASRPQDRQFILSSKKLLLSDSGFYLCACLNTATNEKLFFGSGTQLSVL.

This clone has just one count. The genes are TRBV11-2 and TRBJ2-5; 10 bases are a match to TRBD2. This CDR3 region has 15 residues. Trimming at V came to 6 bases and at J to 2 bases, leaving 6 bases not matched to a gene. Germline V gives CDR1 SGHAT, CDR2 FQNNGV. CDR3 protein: CASSRGLAEQETQYF. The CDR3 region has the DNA TGTGCCAGCAGTCGTGGACTAGCGGAACAAGAGACCCAGTACTTC.

CDR3: CASSPDGRVYNEQFF. Written as DNA, the CDR3 is TGTGCCAGCAGCCCCGATGGGCGGGTGTACAATGAGCAGTTCTTC. The chain couples TRBV9 to TRBJ2-1; possible D gene TRBD2, 5 bases. V shed 4 bases and J shed 4 bases, with 15 bases lying between them. The germline V gene has CDR1 SGDLS and CDR2 YYNGEE. The CDR3 extends over 15 amino acids.

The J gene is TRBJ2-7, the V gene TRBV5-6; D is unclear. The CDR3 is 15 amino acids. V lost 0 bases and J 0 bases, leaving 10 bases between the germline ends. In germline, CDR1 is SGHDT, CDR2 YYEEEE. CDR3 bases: TGTGCCAGCAGCTTGGACCTGACCCACTCCTACGAGCAGTACTTC. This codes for CASSLDLTHSYEQYF.

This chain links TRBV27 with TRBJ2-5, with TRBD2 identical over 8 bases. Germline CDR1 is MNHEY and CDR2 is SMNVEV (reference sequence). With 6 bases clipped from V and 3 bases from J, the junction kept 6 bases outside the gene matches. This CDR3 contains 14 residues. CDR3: CASRNGRAEETQYF. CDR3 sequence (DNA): TGTGCCAGCAGGAACGGGAGGGCCGAAGAGACCCAGTACTTC.

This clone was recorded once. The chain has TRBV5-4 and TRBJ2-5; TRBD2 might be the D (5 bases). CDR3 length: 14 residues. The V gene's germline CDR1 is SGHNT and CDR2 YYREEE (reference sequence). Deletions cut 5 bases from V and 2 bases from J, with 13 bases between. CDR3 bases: TGTGCCAGCAGGATGGCCGGGGTTCAAGAGACCCAGTACTTC. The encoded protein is CASRMAGVQETQYF.

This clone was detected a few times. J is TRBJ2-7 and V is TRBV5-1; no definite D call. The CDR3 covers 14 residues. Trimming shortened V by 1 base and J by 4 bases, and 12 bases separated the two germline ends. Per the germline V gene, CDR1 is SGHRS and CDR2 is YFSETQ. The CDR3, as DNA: TGCGCCAGCAGCTTGTCCCCGGCTGGGTACGAGCAGTACTTC. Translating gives CASSLSPAGYEQYF.

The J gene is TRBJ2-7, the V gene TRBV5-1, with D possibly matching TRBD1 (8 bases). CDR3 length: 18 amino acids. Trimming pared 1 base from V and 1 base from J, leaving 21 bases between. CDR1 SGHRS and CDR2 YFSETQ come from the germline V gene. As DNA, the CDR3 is TGCGCCAGCAGCTTGCGTCCCGGGACAGGTAGCGGGTCCTACGAGCAGTACTTC. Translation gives CASSLRPGTGSGSYEQYF.

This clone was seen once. The CDR3 sequence is CASTGLNTDTQYF. The CDR3 DNA sequence: TGTGCCAGCACGGGACTTAACACAGATACGCAGTATTTT. The chain is built from TRBV18 and TRBJ2-3; possibly TRBD2 for D (6 bases). The CDR3 length is 13 residues. V shed 8 bases and J shed 2 bases, with 11 bases lying between them. The germline V gene has CDR1 KGHSH and CDR2 LQKENI.

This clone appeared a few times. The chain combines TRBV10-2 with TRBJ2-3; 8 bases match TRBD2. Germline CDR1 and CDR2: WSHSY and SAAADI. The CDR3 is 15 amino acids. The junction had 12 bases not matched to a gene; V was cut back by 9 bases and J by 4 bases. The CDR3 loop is CASRSGIVQADTQYF. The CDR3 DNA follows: TGCGCCAGTCGTAGCGGGATAGTACAGGCAGATACGCAGTATTTT.

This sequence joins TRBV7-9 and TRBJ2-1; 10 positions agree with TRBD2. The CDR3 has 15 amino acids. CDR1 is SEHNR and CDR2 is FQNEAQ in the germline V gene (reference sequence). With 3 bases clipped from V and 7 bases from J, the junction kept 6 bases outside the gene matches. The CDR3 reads CASSFTSGKFNEQFF. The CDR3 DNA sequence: TGTGCCAGCAGCTTTACTAGCGGGAAATTTAATGAGCAGTTCTTC.

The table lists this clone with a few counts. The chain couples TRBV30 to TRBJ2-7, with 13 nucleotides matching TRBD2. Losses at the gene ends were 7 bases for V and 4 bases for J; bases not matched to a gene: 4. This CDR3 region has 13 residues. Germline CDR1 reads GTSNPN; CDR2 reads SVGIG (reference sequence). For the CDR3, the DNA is TGTGCCTACGGACTAGCGGGAGATTACGAGCAGTACTTC. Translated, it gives CAYGLAGDYEQYF.